This TCR beta chain was identified during a study of cytomegalovirus exposure and HLA in healthy donors (dated by TCRdb to 2015 to 2018). As for the study more broadly: According to an earlier analysis of a few hundred of the donors, some 170 million T cells yielded some 110 million unique TCR beta sequences and approximately 300 Gb of sequence data. About 300 gigabases of sequencing data and roughly 81 million unique TCR sequences made up an early release that covered approximately 620 HLA-typed donors. The genetic ancestry cluster associated with self-reported Caucasian donors included 65% to 90% of the roughly 390 genotyped donors. The study was designed to test whether signatures of past pathogen exposure could be identified by cataloging public T cell receptors. Using immunosequencing, the study profiled T cell repertoires from some 670 subjects and related those repertoires to cytomegalovirus serostatus. Besides the first cohort of 550 to 750 subjects, a separate validation cohort made up of 120 different subjects was used. To predict cytomegalovirus infection status, the study brought together high-throughput TCR immunosequencing, statistical association of individual TCRs with disease status, and machine learning. To study patterns of TCR occurrence, a later analysis re-analyzed previously published TCR beta repertoires from 650 to 750 donors and added high-resolution HLA genotyping. Rather than using new phenotypic data, the later analysis identified candidate immune exposures from TCR beta sequences and from how often those sequences occurred across donors. An earlier analysis of around 580 of the donors used high-throughput TCR beta sequencing to judge whether each TCR beta V gene segment behaved as functional or pseudogenic. Donor age, sex, ethnicity and CMV serostatus were compiled together with the repertoire data. Genome-wide SNP genotypes for about 60% of the roughly 670 donors were used in a later genetic analysis, which treated that subset as a discovery cohort. All discovery cohort repertoires had been generated on a single sequencing platform. Class I and class II HLA loci were covered by the typing at four-digit resolution. Typing coverage varied by locus: roughly 629-640 donors for A, B, C, DRB1 and DQB1; roughly 560 for DQA1; some 610 for DPA1; roughly 470 for DPB1. Five DR-DQ haplotypes were handled as single units for association and clustering because linkage in the cohort was strong. On average, around 230,000 unique TCR beta nucleotide sequences were sequenced per donor among fewer than 500 genotyped donors of the cohort, with roughly 19% of those sequences being non-productive. Here is what the overall study found, with its caveats: A cluster of highly shared sequence variants was judged likely to represent a technical artifact of the sequencing pipeline. An earlier analysis of roughly 570 of the donors showed that most TCR beta V segments appeared in productive rearrangements either about 90% or about 30% of the time, which broadly matched IMGT annotations. The presence/absence analyses assumed that sequencing depth was roughly uniform across donors, and that assumption may not be true. Because the 87-base-pair reads could not distinguish some IMGT-functional V segments, including TRBV6-2 and TRBV6-3, those segments were excluded. The cohort was sequenced for TCR beta chains only, and without alpha or paired-chain data the features that could be detected were limited. In the study, 164 TCR beta chains were listed as associated with cytomegalovirus. Linkage disequilibrium might explain the correlated functional status among segregating V segments, but an unknown experimental factor could not be excluded. In a later analysis, HLA-associated TCR beta chains were found to be more clonally expanded and to have lower generation probabilities than equally common non-associated chains. Fewer than 20 rarely observed V segments, including chromosome 9 orphons, were excluded from the earlier analysis of some 590 of the donors because counts were too low. A later genetic analysis reported fewer N-insertions in productive TCRs among donors in an Asian-associated ancestry cluster than the approximately 670-donor mean. Several of the top co-occurrence clusters appeared to be linked to parvovirus B19, influenza, CMV and Epstein-Barr virus, according to a later analysis. A further reported finding was that TCR beta sequences accurately predicted the HLA-A and HLA-B alleles for most subjects in the first cohort. In a later analysis, TCR association rates were found to vary across HLA loci, with the most associated TCRs seen for DRB1 alleles and the fewest for HLA-C alleles. According to the authors, the approach could potentially be generalized to other disease states and immunological phenotypes. An association between a missense DCLRE1C variant and V-gene and J-gene trimming of TCR beta chains was found in a later genetic analysis and replicated in an independent cohort. The only immune exposure information available for the cohort was CMV serostatus. Across donors, most TCR sequences were observed very rarely, whereas some public TCRs were present in many individuals. Most CMV-associated TCR beta chains appeared to be HLA-restricted in a later analysis, and the HLA associations seemed to be driven largely by CMV exposure. When HLA alleles, especially DR and DQ, strongly co-occurred, attributing TCR associations to individual alleles was difficult. Three of the identified cytomegalovirus-associated TCR beta chains were confirmed in vitro to be specific for cytomegalovirus antigens. The classifier was reported to diagnose cytomegalovirus status with high specificity and sensitivity in both the original and validation cohorts. Because HLA typing was unavailable for some donors at each locus, only the typed subset was used in association tests. At a false discovery rate of 0.05, a later analysis linked approximately 18,000 TCR beta sequences to specific HLA alleles.

For this clone: Its antigen is currently not known. Base quality data are lacking; no much larger clone is found one base away.

In total, just over 650 healthy bone marrow donors made up the cohort. At the time of sampling, all cohort members were nominally healthy, though unrecorded immune exposures were likely present. The donor was CMV seronegative and belonged to the group of over 350 seronegative cohort members. Each donor provided a peripheral blood sample, and peripheral blood mononuclear cells were used for TCR beta sequencing. The Qiagen DNeasy Blood Extraction Kit was used to extract genomic DNA from the blood cell samples. CDR1 and CDR2, per the germline V gene, are KGHSH and LQKENI. The CDR3 starts with the cysteine, ends with the phenylalanine, and has 14 residues. Here the CDR3 DNA is all that survives: 42 bases in frame from base 1. The V end loses 6 bases and the J end loses 2 bases, and a stretch of 14 bases separates them. The library was generated by the immunoSEQ multiplex PCR assay. For the multiplex PCR, a mixture combining 60 forward primers for TCR Vbeta segments and 13 reverse primers for TCR Jbeta segments was used. Amplification of the CDR3 region of rearranged TCR beta genes was performed with a multiplex PCR assay on genomic DNA. The amplified TCR beta libraries were sequenced on the Illumina HiSeq System as 87-base-pair reads. In the paper's pipeline: Across the 670 or so repertoires, a later analysis counted tens of millions of unique TCR beta chains, some 11 million of which were shared by at least two donors. To remove PCR and sequencing errors, raw reads were error-corrected and collapsed into unique sequences using a nearest-neighbor algorithm that merged closely related sequences. CDR3 sequences were aligned to IMGT reference sequences to assign V, D and J gene segments. For a sequence to be retained, at least a six-nucleotide match to both a V gene segment and a J gene segment was required. A rearrangement counted as productive if the CDR3 had no stop codons and remained in frame with V and J, and every other rearrangement counted as non-productive. Following IMGT convention, CDR3 was defined as the stretch from the second conserved V-encoded cysteine to the conserved J-encoded phenylalanine. The earlier analysis of 450 to 750 of the donors excluded any sequence lacking an unambiguous match to a single V gene segment. In an earlier analysis of 587 of the donors, V segments were called functional above 56.7% productive rearrangements and were called segregating when the between-donor standard deviation exceeded 5%. To diagnose cytomegalovirus status from the catalog of TCR beta chain sequences, a statistical classification framework was built. In a later analysis, TCR nucleotide sequences were compared against IMGT/GENE-DB human TR gene sequences so that V and J genes could be assigned. A later analysis assigned CDR3 sequences and most-parsimonious VDJ recombination scenarios with the TCRdist pipeline. In a later analysis, each TCR beta chain was defined by its CDR3 amino acid sequence together with its V-gene family, and reads without a unique V-gene family were excluded. In a later analysis, fewer than 600 highly shared, low-generation-probability nucleotide sequences were removed to address suspected cross-contamination and a sequencing artifact. In a later analysis, a clonal expansion index for each public chain was calculated from normalized within-repertoire ranks of inferred template counts. In a later analysis, generation probabilities were computed with a VDJ recombination model fitted to out-of-frame rearrangements, and the resulting probabilities were checked against IGoR. In a later analysis, TCR-TCR, TCR-HLA and TCR-CMV co-occurrence was scored with hypergeometric tests, and a repertoire-size bias correction was applied to TCR pairs. To estimate false discovery rates, a later analysis permuted the HLA or CMV assignments 20 times. A later analysis grouped co-occurring TCRs with DBSCAN, adding TCRdist sequence similarity when clustering within HLA-allele-positive subsets. Repertoires with fewer than 30,000 or more than 120,000 public chains, plus five repertoires with anomalous nucleotide sharing, were excluded from co-occurrence clustering. TCRdb stores this immuneACCESS table with in-frame sequences only. Part of the clones is absent; in the studies checked, under half of the shortfall reflects unresolved V genes, and no reason is known for the rest. That table is the source of V, J and clone size, and D and trimming were worked out from the DNA. The sample table shows 220,000 or so clones, and under 85% are seen once. The ten largest clones take up around 1.7% of the sample.

Specimen: PBMCs. The rearranged segments are TRBV18 and TRBJ2-7; matching of 5 bases hints at TRBD2 as the D gene. The receptor comes from a man aged 45-60 years in good health and CMV-seronegative. The DNA reads TGTGCCAGCTCGGGTTCTCGGGATACCTACGAGCAGTACTTC. Translated, this gives CASSGSRDTYEQYF.